This TCR beta chain originates from a study of shared clonotypes between healthy human individuals. The study separated CD4+ cells into CD45RA+ naive and CD45RA-negative memory subsets. Points on this clone: Antigen: not known.

This table comes from immunoSEQ multiplex PCR, and its TCRdb copy is limited to in-frame clones, with some not included. Seen here are about 1.5 million clones, around 97% observed once, and the top ten hold more than 0.9%. CDR1 and CDR2 from the germline V gene are MDHEN and SYDVKM. This CDR3 comprises 19 residues. Trimming took 5 bases from V and 4 from J; bases not matched to a gene: 20. General study points: What naive subsets generally showed was a larger estimated richness than memory subsets showed.

Specimen: naive CD4+ T cells sorted from blood. The subset here: CD45RA+ positively selected. The clonotype comes from a man aged 30 to 45 in good health. The rearrangement links TRBV28 to TRBJ2-5; 9 positions agree with TRBD2. The DNA for the CDR3 is TGTGCCAGCAGTCCAAGACTAGCGGTTATCCCCCGATCGAGAGAGACCCAGTACTTC. Amino acid sequence: CASSPRLAVIPRSRETQYF.